The 5 T cell receptor beta chains in this list originate from one sample, sequenced in a study of T cells expressing NK-cell markers. TCRdb reanalyzed the 5' RACE reads and collapses them to one entry per CDR3 protein, without DNA. The sample holds 350,000 to 450,000 distinct CDR3 sequences. Sample: blood T cells: a sorted CD56 or NKG2C T cell subset, CD4+ or CD8+ T cells, or bulk PBMC T cells (not recorded which). The receptors shown here come from a man aged 18-70 years in good health.

The CDR3 sequence is CASSYTAGGRTGELFF. The chain recombines TRBV5-1 with TRBJ2-2; TCRdb reports TRBD1, a call that lacks DNA to check it against. CDR1 and CDR2 (germline): SGHRS, YFSETQ. CDR3 size: 16 residues.

The CDR3: CASSMGEGGQPQHF. The genes are TRBV19 and TRBJ1-5; there is no DNA to check the TCRdb D call of TRBD1. Germline-derived CDR1 and CDR2 are LNHDA and SQIVND (reference sequence). The CDR3 is made up of 14 amino acids.

The V gene is TRBV29-1, the J gene TRBJ1-2; as DNA is missing, the TRBD1 call by TCRdb cannot be tested. The length of the CDR3 is 15 residues. CDR1 and CDR2 from the germline V gene are SQVTM and ANQGSEA. The CDR3 sequence: CSVEDPARVSYGYTF.

This rearrangement joins TRBV14 to TRBJ2-5; TCRdb gives TRBD2 as the D gene, but with no DNA this cannot be confirmed. The CDR3 loop spans 19 amino acids. Germline V lookup: CDR1 SGHDN, CDR2 FVKESK. The CDR3 loop reads CASSQGILLAGGLQETQYF.

The chain employs TRBV7-9 and TRBJ2-7; TCRdb names TRBD1, which stays unverified in the absence of DNA. CDR1 is SEHNR and CDR2 is FQNEAQ in the germline V gene (reference sequence). The CDR3 has 16 amino acids. Here the CDR3 reads CASSFVSGRPSYEQYF. Complete variable domain (other parts from reference TRBV7-9 and TRBJ2-7): DTGVSQNPRHKITKRGQNVTFRCDPISEHNRLYWYRQTLGQGPEFLTYFQNEAQLEKSRLLSDRFSAERPKGSFSTLEIQRTEQGDSAMYLCASSFVSGRPSYEQYFGPGTRLTVT.